This T cell receptor (beta chain) was obtained from a study of shared clonotypes between healthy human individuals. Study-level points and caveats: For naive CD4 cells, roughly 5.5% of clonotypes were shared across a handful of donors. Among the subsets, naive ones generally showed larger estimated richness than memory ones.

The authors loaded around 220 ng DNA, 30,000 to 35,000 T cell genomes, into sorted-subset replicate PCRs. The table came from immunoSEQ multiplex PCR; TCRdb's copy has only in-frame clones and leaves some out. The data hold under 1,100,000 clones, with about 84% observed a single time. Concerning this clone: The antigen is undetermined.

The length of the CDR3 is 15 residues. V was shortened by 8 bases and J by 3 bases, with 17 bases between the two germline ends. Germline CDR1 reads SNHLY; CDR2 reads FYNNEI. The split of CD4+ cells yielded CD45RA+ naive and CD45RA-negative memory subsets. The TCR sequence derives from a man aged 18 to 30 in good health. Some clones in this sample may be carry-over from other donors' samples. What was sequenced was memory CD4+ T cells from PBMCs. Stated subset: CD45RA-negative fraction. The chain joins TRBV2 to TRBJ1-5, with a tentative D call TRBD1 (5 bases). The CDR3 protein is CASANRDSYNQPQHF. Here the CDR3 DNA reads TGTGCCAGCGCCAATAGAGACAGTTACAATCAGCCCCAGCATTTT.